The 25 T cell receptor beta chains below were found in one sample sequenced in a study of response to subunit inactivated influenza vaccine. Using its own MiXCR run on the RT-PCR reads, TCRdb lists one record per CDR3 protein. The repertoire holds 430,000 or so distinct CDR3 sequences, with 9.5% to 12% as singletons. The sequences come from PBMCs from blood, collected more than 35 days after vaccination. The receptors here all came from a man between 45 and 60 years old who received an inactivated influenza vaccine.

The genes are TRBV10-2 and TRBJ1-6; D gene ambiguous. The CDR3 runs to 15 residues. V lost 0 bases and J 7 bases, leaving 10 bases between the germline ends. Per the germline V gene, CDR1 is WSHSY and CDR2 is SAAADI. CDR3 nucleotide sequence: TGCGCCAGCAGTGAGTCCCGGGAGCGGAATTCACCCCTCCACTTT. Translating it yields CASSESRERNSPLHF.

The V call is TRBV20-1, the J call TRBJ2-7; 10 bases align to TRBD2. The germline V gene encodes CDR1 DFQATT and CDR2 SNEGSKA (reference sequence). This CDR3 comprises 15 residues. V gave up 4 bases and J gave up 4 bases; unmatched junction bases: 10. For the CDR3, the DNA is TGCAGTGCTATACAAGCTAGCGGGAGAATTTACGAGCAGTACTTC. This gives the protein CSAIQASGRIYEQYF.

The chain combines TRBV4-1 with TRBJ2-7; D gene unclear. This CDR3 comprises 15 residues. Trimming pared 6 bases from V and 0 bases from J, leaving 15 bases between. Germline CDR1 is MGHRA and CDR2 is YSYEKL. Here the CDR3 reads CASSLDPGFSYEQYF. In DNA form, the CDR3 reads TGCGCCAGCAGTTTAGACCCCGGGTTCTCCTACGAGCAGTACTTC.

The gene calls are TRBV7-9 and TRBJ2-3, with D possibly TRBD2 on 5 matching bases. Germline loops: CDR1 SEHNR, CDR2 FQNEAQ (reference sequence). V was cut by 2 bases and J by 5 bases, with 14 bases left in between. CDR3 length equals 15 residues. CDR3 residues: CASSLLAGTRDTQYF. In DNA, the CDR3 is TGTGCCAGCAGCTTACTGGCGGGCACGAGAGATACGCAGTATTTT.

This clonotype was counted at least ten times. This rearrangement joins TRBV12-3 or TRBV12-4 to TRBJ1-6, with 8 bases identical to TRBD1. V lost 3 bases and J lost 9; bases outside the gene matches: 7. The CDR3 runs to 15 residues. The CDR3: CASSFATGAASPLHF. For the CDR3, the DNA is TGTGCCAGCAGTTTCGCGACAGGGGCGGCTTCACCCCTCCACTTT.

This clonotype turned up a few times. The rearrangement uses TRBV20-1 and TRBJ2-5, with 9 bases lining up with TRBD2. CDR1 and CDR2 from the germline V gene are DFQATT and SNEGSKA (reference sequence). V lost 3 bases and J lost 4; bases outside the gene matches: 0. The length of the CDR3 is 12 residues. CDR3 region: CSARTSGETQYF. The CDR3 DNA follows: TGCAGTGCTAGGACTAGCGGAGAGACCCAGTACTTC.

The chain uses TRBV7-2 and TRBJ2-7, with D perhaps assigned TRBD1 or TRBD2 (6 bases each). The CDR3 contains 11 residues. V was shortened by 3 bases and J by 10 bases, with 10 bases between the two germline ends. The germline V gene has CDR1 SGHTA and CDR2 FQGNSA. In DNA form, the CDR3 reads TGTGCCAGCAGCTTTGGAGGGGGTCAGTACTTC. It is translated as CASSFGGGQYF.

This clonotype has a handful of counts. The chain recombines TRBV4-3 with TRBJ2-1, with D perhaps matching TRBD2 (5 bases). From germline, CDR1 is LGHNA and CDR2 YSLEER. The CDR3 covers 16 residues. V was pared by 0 bases and J by 4 bases, with 13 bases between. CDR3 in amino acids: CASSQESQRIYNEQFF. The CDR3 DNA sequence: TGCGCCAGCAGCCAAGAGAGCCAGCGGATTTACAATGAGCAGTTCTTC.

This clonotype appeared many times. The chain combines TRBV6-2 or TRBV6-3 with TRBJ2-1; D possibly corresponds to TRBD1 (6 bases). The ends were cut back, 3 bases at V and 10 bases at J, with 13 bases in the middle. Germline assignment: CDR1 MNHEY and CDR2 SVGEGT. The CDR3 is made up of 13 amino acids. The CDR3 DNA is TGTGCCAGCAGTTATCAGGGGCTTGGCGAGCAGTTCTTC. As protein: CASSYQGLGEQFF.

The chain has TRBV12-2 and TRBJ1-1; the table's D call of TRBD1 was not tested on the DNA. TRBV12-2 is recorded as a pseudogene. This CDR3 is 11 amino acids long. CDR3 sequence: CARSRPTEAFF. Written as DNA, the CDR3 is TGTGCACGATCCCGACCCACTGAAGCTTTCTTT.

This clonotype has just a few counts. The genes are TRBV4-2 and TRBJ2-7; the D is unclear. This CDR3 contains 16 residues. Trimming pared 0 bases from V and 3 bases from J, leaving 15 bases between. Germline V gene data show CDR1 as LGHNA and CDR2 as YNFKEQ. Here the CDR3 reads CASSQDYSRRSYEQYF. In DNA form, the CDR3 reads TGTGCCAGCAGCCAAGATTATTCGAGACGGAGCTACGAGCAGTACTTC.

There are many counts of this clonotype. This rearrangement joins TRBV12-3 or TRBV12-4 to TRBJ2-1; TRBD2 matches 9 bases. The CDR3 is 15 residues long. V was clipped by 1 base and J by 3 bases; unmatched bases: 1. CDR3 in DNA: TGTGCCAGCAGTTTAGGTAGCGGGAGCTACAATGAGCAGTTCTTC. It yields the protein CASSLGSGSYNEQFF.

The rearrangement joins TRBV9 to TRBJ2-5; 8 bases are shared with TRBD2. Germline assignment: CDR1 SGDLS and CDR2 YYNGEE. With 0 bases clipped from V and 5 bases from J, the junction kept 6 bases outside the gene matches. The CDR3 sequence is 15 residues long. CDR3 nucleotides: TGTGCCAGCAGCGTAGGGGGTAGCGGGGAGGAGACCCAGTACTTC. This translates into CASSVGGSGEETQYF.

V and J are TRBV3-1 and TRBJ1-2; TRBD1 might be the D (5 bases). Looked up from germline, CDR1 is LGHDT and CDR2 is YNNKEL (reference sequence). Trimming took 5 bases from V and 4 from J, leaving 20 bases between them. This CDR3 has 16 amino acids. For the CDR3, the DNA is TGTGCCAGCAGCAAGATCCGGGGGTTGGTATCCTATGGCTACACCTTC. Amino acid sequence: CASSKIRGLVSYGYTF.

This clonotype was counted a few times. This chain uses TRBV7-6 with TRBJ2-1; 8 nucleotides line up with TRBD2. Germline CDR1 and CDR2: SGHVS and FNYEAQ. V trimming: 1 base; J trimming: 0 bases; junction bases outside the gene matches: 5. The CDR3 is made up of 17 amino acids. The CDR3 DNA reads as TGTGCCAGCAGCTTAGTTGCGGGGGGCCACTCCTACAATGAGCAGTTCTTC. The encoded protein is CASSLVAGGHSYNEQFF.

This clonotype was counted ten times or more. The chain recombines TRBV3-1 with TRBJ2-7; weak D call: TRBD2 (5 bases). CDR1 is LGHDT and CDR2 is YNNKEL in the germline V gene (reference sequence). The CDR3 is 13 amino acids. With 6 bases removed from V and 0 bases from J, the gap between germline ends came to 9 bases. The CDR3 region has the DNA TGTGCCAGCAGTCACCGGGGCTCCTACGAGCAGTACTTC. It translates to CASSHRGSYEQYF.

This clonotype has a count of ten or more. V gene TRBV5-1 combines with J gene TRBJ1-1; weak D call: TRBD1 (5 bases). CDR3 size: 15 residues. The V and J ends lost 0 bases and 5 bases respectively, with 14 bases between them. Germline V CDR1 and CDR2: SGHRS, YFSETQ. CDR3 sequence reads: CASSLDEGRRTEAFF. The CDR3, as DNA: TGCGCCAGCAGCTTGGATGAGGGACGTAGGACTGAAGCTTTCTTT.

This clonotype showed up just a few times. CDR3 DNA: TGTGCCAGCAGTTATAGACAGGGGGCGAGCGAGCAGTACTTC. Protein product: CASSYRQGASEQYF. The gene calls are TRBV28 and TRBJ2-7; 10 nucleotides match TRBD1. Trimming at V came to 4 bases and at J to 6 bases, leaving 6 bases not matched to a gene. This CDR3 has 14 residues. Germline V lookup: CDR1 MDHEN, CDR2 SYDVKM.

This clonotype was found a few times. This chain connects TRBV7-8 to TRBJ2-1, with 9 positions matching TRBD1. The CDR3 is made up of 16 amino acids. From germline, CDR1 is SGHVS and CDR2 FQNEAQ. Unmatched junction bases numbered 10, after V lost 5 bases and J lost 5 bases. The CDR3 DNA reads as TGTGCCAGCAGCCAGGCCGGGACAGGGAGGAACAATGAGCAGTTCTTC. Its translation is CASSQAGTGRNNEQFF.

This clonotype was picked up a small number of times. The J gene is TRBJ1-6, the V gene TRBV10-3; the D is unclear. The CDR3 contains 13 residues. CDR1 is ENHRY, CDR2 SYGVKD, per germline. With 7 bases removed from V and 6 bases from J, the gap between germline ends came to 10 bases. CDR3 loop: CAITPGSNSPLHF. CDR3 nucleotide sequence: TGTGCCATCACCCCGGGCTCTAATTCACCCCTCCACTTT.

V is TRBV12-3 or TRBV12-4 and J is TRBJ2-5, with D possibly TRBD1 on 5 matching bases. V was clipped by 3 bases and J by 1 base, with 15 bases between them. This CDR3 contains 16 residues. The CDR3 bases are TGTGCCAGCAGTTTCGCCAGGGCATTTGGCCAAGAGACCCAGTACTTC. Translating it yields CASSFARAFGQETQYF.

The chain has TRBV29-1 and TRBJ1-3; 7 nucleotides agree with TRBD1. Germline CDR1 reads SQVTM; CDR2 reads ANQGSEA. V lost 7 bases and J lost 1; bases outside the gene matches: 7. The CDR3 loop spans 14 amino acids. This chain's CDR3 is CSGKIQGSGNTIYF. The CDR3 DNA reads TGCAGCGGAAAGATACAGGGGTCTGGAAACACCATATATTTT.

The chain carries TRBV5-1 and TRBJ2-7, with D tentatively TRBD1 (6 bases). From germline, CDR1 is SGHRS and CDR2 YFSETQ. The CDR3 is made up of 13 amino acids. The V end was cut by 2 bases, the J end by 5 bases, with 11 bases between. The chain's CDR3 is CASSFGTRNEQYF. CDR3 sequence (DNA): TGCGCCAGCAGCTTTGGGACAAGAAACGAGCAGTACTTC. Together with reference TRBV5-1 and TRBJ2-7, the CDR3 gives the full variable domain: KAGVTQTPRYLIKTRGQQVTLSCSPISGHRSVSWYQQTPGQGLQFLFEYFSETQRNKGNFPGRFSGRQFSNSRSEMNVSTLELGDSALYLCASSFGTRNEQYFGPGTRLTVT.

This clonotype has only a few counts. The chain combines TRBV4-3 with TRBJ1-4, with 7 nucleotides matching TRBD1. Germline V gene data show CDR1 as LGHNA and CDR2 as YSLEER. This CDR3 comprises 17 residues. The junction had 5 bases not matched to a gene; V was cut back by 1 base and J by 0 bases. CDR3 coding DNA: TGCGCCAGCAGCCAAGGACAGGGAGTCACAACTAATGAAAAACTGTTTTTT. It encodes CASSQGQGVTTNEKLFF.

CDR3 sequence reads: CASSEVGNSYEQYF. The CDR3 region has the DNA TGCGCCAGCAGCGAAGTGGGGAACTCCTACGAGCAGTACTTC. This rearrangement joins TRBV4-1 to TRBJ2-7; no clear D gene. V was shortened by 5 bases and J by 0 bases, with 11 bases between the two germline ends. Germline V lookup: CDR1 MGHRA, CDR2 YSYEKL. The CDR3 runs to 14 residues.